Presented here are 10 T cell receptor beta chains from one specimen sequenced in a study of siplizumab effects on memory and regulatory T cells. Data came from immunoSEQ multiplex PCR; TCRdb stores just in-frame clones and leaves some out. Among around 61,000 clones listed, just over 95% were seen once. The sample was naive CD8+ T cells sorted from blood. The source is a human donor in good health.

The V gene is TRBV6-6, the J gene TRBJ2-5, with D unclear. The CDR3 spans 13 residues. V was cut by 5 bases and J by 2 bases, with 9 bases left in between. From germline, CDR1 is MNHNY and CDR2 SVGAGI (reference sequence). This CDR3 reads CASSRSPQETQYF. The CDR3 bases are TGTGCCAGCAGTAGGTCCCCACAAGAGACCCAGTACTTC.

The rearrangement uses TRBV5-6 and TRBJ2-1; D is undetermined. Germline CDR1 and CDR2: SGHDT and YYEEEE. V dropped 2 bases and J dropped 9 bases, with 9 bases sitting between them. The CDR3 length is 12 residues. In nucleotides, the CDR3 is TGTGCCAGCAGCTTAGAGTTCGGTGAGCAGTTCTTC. Amino acid sequence: CASSLEFGEQFF.

The chain combines TRBV28 with TRBJ1-4; no firm D call. Trimming left V 1 base short and J 0 bases short, with 15 bases between. This CDR3 has 18 residues. CDR1 and CDR2 (germline): MDHEN, SYDVKM. CDR3 in amino acids: CASSLLGSLTSTNEKLFF. The DNA for the CDR3 is TGTGCCAGCAGTTTATTGGGCAGCCTAACCTCAACTAATGAAAAACTGTTTTTT.

The chain recombines TRBV15 with TRBJ2-5; 8 nucleotides agree with TRBD1. J gave up 2 bases and V 2 bases, and 7 bases lay outside the gene matches. The germline V gene encodes CDR1 LNHNV and CDR2 YYDKDF (reference sequence). This CDR3 region has 16 residues. The DNA for the CDR3 is TGTGCCACCAGCAGAAATCCCGGACAGGGACAAGAGACCCAGTACTTC. Its protein is CATSRNPGQGQETQYF.

V usage is TRBV9 and J usage is TRBJ1-1; perhaps TRBD1 as D (6 bases). Trimming left V 0 bases short and J 5 bases short, with 14 bases between. The CDR3 contains 15 residues. Germline V gene lookup returns CDR1 SGDLS and CDR2 YYNGEE. The CDR3 reads CASSVVQGGGTEAFF. The CDR3 DNA follows: TGTGCCAGCAGCGTAGTACAGGGTGGGGGAACTGAAGCTTTCTTT.

The DNA for the CDR3 is TGTGCCAGCAGTTCGGACACTAACACCGGGGAGCTGTTTTTT. It specifies CASSSDTNTGELFF. V usage is TRBV27 and J usage is TRBJ2-2, with D possibly being TRBD1 (5 bases). Germline V gene sequence: CDR1 MNHEY, CDR2 SMNVEV (reference sequence). This CDR3 contains 14 residues. V lost 4 bases to trimming and J lost 2 bases, with 8 bases between them.

The V call is TRBV5-8, the J call TRBJ2-7; 9 bases are shared with TRBD1. CDR3 length equals 15 residues. Looked up from germline, CDR1 is SGHTS and CDR2 is YDEGEE. The V gene end was trimmed by 4 bases and the J gene end by 3 bases; junction bases not matched to a gene: 8. CDR3 loop: CASSQPGTGFYEQYF. CDR3 coding DNA: TGTGCCAGCAGCCAACCCGGGACAGGGTTCTACGAGCAGTACTTC.

The chain couples TRBV4-2 to TRBJ1-1, with D unresolved. CDR1 LGHNA and CDR2 YNFKEQ come from the germline V gene. The CDR3 runs to 16 residues. Deletions cut 3 bases from V and 0 bases from J, with 14 bases between. The CDR3 protein is CASSQSLGGVNTEAFF. The CDR3 nucleotides read TGTGCCAGCAGCCAGAGTTTGGGCGGAGTGAACACTGAAGCTTTCTTT.

J is TRBJ2-1 and V is TRBV7-2, with no clear D. The CDR3 is 13 residues long. CDR1 and CDR2 from the germline V gene are SGHTA and FQGNSA. Trimming shortened V by 1 base and J by 3 bases, and 4 bases separated the two germline ends. The CDR3 loop is CASSLVYYNEQFF. In nucleotides, the CDR3 is TGTGCCAGCAGCTTAGTTTACTACAATGAGCAGTTCTTC.

The chain joins TRBV19 to TRBJ1-2; 8 positions match TRBD1. Germline CDR1 LNHDA, CDR2 SQIVND (reference sequence). J was trimmed by 4 bases and V by 5 bases; bases with no gene match: 12. The length of the CDR3 is 16 residues. CDR3 protein: CASSALTGERGYGYTF. CDR3 nucleotide sequence: TGTGCCAGTAGTGCACTGACAGGGGAACGTGGCTATGGCTACACCTTC.